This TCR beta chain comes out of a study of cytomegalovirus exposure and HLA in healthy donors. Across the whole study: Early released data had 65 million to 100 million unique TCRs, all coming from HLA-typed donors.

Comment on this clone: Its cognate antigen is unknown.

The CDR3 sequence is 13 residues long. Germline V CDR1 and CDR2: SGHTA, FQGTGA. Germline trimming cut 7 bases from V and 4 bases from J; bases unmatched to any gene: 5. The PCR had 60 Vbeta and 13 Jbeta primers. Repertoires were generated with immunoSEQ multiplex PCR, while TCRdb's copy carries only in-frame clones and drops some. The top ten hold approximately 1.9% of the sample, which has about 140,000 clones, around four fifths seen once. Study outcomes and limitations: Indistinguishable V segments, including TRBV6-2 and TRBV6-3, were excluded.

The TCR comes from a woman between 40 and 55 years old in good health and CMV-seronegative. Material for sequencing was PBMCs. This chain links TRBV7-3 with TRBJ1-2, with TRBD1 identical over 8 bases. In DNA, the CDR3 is TGTGCCAGCAACATGGACAGGGCCTATGGCTACACCTTC. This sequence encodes CASNMDRAYGYTF.